This T cell receptor (beta chain) is drawn from a study of cytomegalovirus exposure and HLA in healthy donors. General study points: In an earlier analysis, about 87% or about 30%: the productive usage of most TCR beta V segments. Cytomegalovirus association was listed for around 180 TCR beta chains. The authors judged a highly shared variant cluster likely a sequencing artifact.

Remarks on this clone: Its antigen is unidentified.

PCR used 60 Vbeta primers and 13 Jbeta primers. Repertoires were generated with immunoSEQ multiplex PCR, while TCRdb's copy carries only in-frame clones and drops some. The sample consists of more than 150,000 clones, approximately 80% of them appearing once. It was healthy bone marrow donors who served as donors. The germline CDR1 and CDR2 sequences are SNHLY and FYNNEI. The CDR3 covers 13 residues. The ends were cut back, 4 bases at V and 2 bases at J, with 8 bases in the middle. The chain uses TRBV2 and TRBJ1-2; a possible D gene is TRBD1 (5 bases). The sample consisted of PBMCs. This receptor was identified in a woman aged 18-35 years in good health and CMV-seropositive. In DNA form, the CDR3 reads TGTGCCAGCAGTGGCCAGGGCAACTATGGCTACACCTTC. Protein sequence: CASSGQGNYGYTF.